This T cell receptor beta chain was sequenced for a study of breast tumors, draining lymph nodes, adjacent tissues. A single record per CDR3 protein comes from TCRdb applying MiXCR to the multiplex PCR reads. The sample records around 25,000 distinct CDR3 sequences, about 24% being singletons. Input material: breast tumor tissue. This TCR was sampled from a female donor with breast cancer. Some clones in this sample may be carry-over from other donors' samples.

The CDR3: CASSPDARGDGYTF. CDR3 DNA sequence: TGTGCCAGCAGCCCGGACGCACGGGGGGATGGCTACACCTTC. The V and J genes are TRBV9 and TRBJ1-2; D perhaps matches TRBD1 (5 bases). CDR1 SGDLS and CDR2 YYNGEE come from the germline V gene. This CDR3 has 14 residues. V was trimmed by 4 bases and J by 6 bases, leaving 16 bases between them.